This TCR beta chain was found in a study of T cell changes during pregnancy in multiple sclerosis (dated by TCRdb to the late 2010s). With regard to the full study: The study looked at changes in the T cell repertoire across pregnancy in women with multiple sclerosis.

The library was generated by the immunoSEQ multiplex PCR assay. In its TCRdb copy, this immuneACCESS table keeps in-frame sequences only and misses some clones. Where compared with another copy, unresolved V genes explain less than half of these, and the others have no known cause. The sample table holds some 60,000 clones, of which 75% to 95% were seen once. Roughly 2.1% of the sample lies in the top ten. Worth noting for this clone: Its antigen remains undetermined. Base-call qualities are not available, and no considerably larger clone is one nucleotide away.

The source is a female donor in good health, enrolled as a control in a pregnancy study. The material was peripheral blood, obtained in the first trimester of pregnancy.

Read as DNA, the sequence is TGCGCCAGCAGCTTACAGGGTCTGGATTCTGACTACACCTTC. This translates into CASSLQGLDSDYTF. Here the chain combines TRBV5-1 and TRBJ1-2, with TRBD1 tentatively as D gene (6 bases match). V gives up 2 bases and J gives up 10 bases, and the segment between their germline ends measures 18 bases. Per the germline V gene, SGHRS is the CDR1 and YFSETQ is the CDR2. The CDR3 starts with the cysteine, ends with the phenylalanine, and has 14 residues. CDR3 DNA only is kept here, 42 bases in frame from base 1.